The entry that follows covers one T cell receptor beta chain sequence. The CDR3 spans 15 residues. Trimming at V came to 4 bases and at J to 6 bases, leaving 5 bases not matched to a gene. Germline assignment: CDR1 SGHTA and CDR2 FQGNSA. Produced via immunoSEQ multiplex PCR; TCRdb's table is partial and in-frame only. Of tens of thousands of clones in the sample, just under 95% are singletons; the top ten hold less than 2%. The data stem from a study of T cell changes during pregnancy in multiple sclerosis. V usage is TRBV7-2 and J usage is TRBJ2-2; TRBD1 matches at 10 bases. The specimen comprised peripheral blood, sampled in the second trimester of pregnancy. The TCR comes from a female donor with multiple sclerosis, enrolled in a pregnancy study. This CDR3 is CASSSRDRGAGELFF. In DNA form, the CDR3 reads TGTGCCAGCAGCTCCCGGGACAGGGGAGCCGGGGAGCTGTTTTTT.